The rows below give T cell receptor beta chains drawn from one sample of a study of radiation and T cells in renal cell carcinoma. The table came from immunoSEQ multiplex PCR; TCRdb's copy has only in-frame clones and leaves some out. The repertoire holds 100,000 to 150,000 clones, with 81% as singletons. The sequenced sample was blood, obtained from a patient whose treatment included radiotherapy and nephrectomy. These receptors were taken from a man aged 50-59 years with renal cell carcinoma. Each CDR3 is given with its conserved first and last residue. The order of the fields is V gene, D gene, clone size, J gene, CDR3 DNA, CDR3 protein. D genes are given only for firm matches. Only part of the rows carry a size: once, few, many, or a class if the clone is expanded.

V: TRBV6-5
D: TRBD1
size: -
J: TRBJ1-2
DNA: TGTGCCAGCAGTACAGGGGCCCCCTATGGCTACACCTTC
CDR3: CASSTGAPYGYTF

V: TRBV5-4
D: -
size: -
J: TRBJ2-7
DNA: TGTGCCAGCAGCTTGGGACGGAGTATCTACGAGCAGTACTTC
CDR3: CASSLGRSIYEQYF

V: TRBV2
D: -
size: -
J: TRBJ2-1
DNA: TGTGCCAGCAGCACTAATAGGGTACAGTTCTTC
CDR3: CASSTNRVQFF

V: TRBV5-1
D: TRBD1
size: -
J: TRBJ2-1
DNA: TGCGCCAGCAGCTTCTCCGGGACAGGAACCAATGAGCAGTTCTTC
CDR3: CASSFSGTGTNEQFF

V: TRBV30
D: TRBD1
size: -
J: TRBJ1-6
DNA: TGTGCCTGGAGTGTACTAGGACAGGAAAGTTCACCCCTCCACTTT
CDR3: CAWSVLGQESSPLHF

V: TRBV5-1
D: TRBD2
size: -
J: TRBJ2-4
DNA: TGCGCCAGCAGCTTGGATCTAGCGGGAGGGGTCCAAAACATTCAGTACTTC
CDR3: CASSLDLAGGVQNIQYF

V: TRBV25-1
D: TRBD1
size: -
J: TRBJ1-1
DNA: TGTGCCAGCAGCAAGGACAGGGGTGAGAACACTGAAGCTTTCTTT
CDR3: CASSKDRGENTEAFF

V: TRBV5-4
D: -
size: -
J: TRBJ2-3
DNA: TGTGCCAGCAGCTTGAGGCTAGCACCAGCTGGTTGGACAGATACGCAGTATTTT
CDR3: CASSLRLAPAGWTDTQYF

V: TRBV30
D: TRBD1
size: many
J: TRBJ1-2
DNA: TGTGCCTGGAGTTCGGACAGGGTGGTTGCCTACACCTTC
CDR3: CAWSSDRVVAYTF

V: TRBV5-1
D: -
size: -
J: TRBJ2-5
DNA: TGCGCCAGCAGTCTTACCCTGGCCATCGGAGAGACCCAGTACTTC
CDR3: CASSLTLAIGETQYF

V: TRBV30
D: TRBD2
size: -
J: TRBJ2-7
DNA: TGTGCCTGGAGTGTCGGCGGGGGGAGCTCCTACGAGCAGTACTTC
CDR3: CAWSVGGGSSYEQYF

V: TRBV5-6
D: -
size: -
J: TRBJ2-4
DNA: TGTGCCAGCAGCTTGATGGGGGGGCGGACGGCCAAAAACATTCAGTACTTC
CDR3: CASSLMGGRTAKNIQYF

V: TRBV9
D: -
size: -
J: TRBJ1-3
DNA: TGTGCCAGCAGCGTAGGGGACACACGCCAAGGAAACACCATATATTTT
CDR3: CASSVGDTRQGNTIYF

V: TRBV5-4
D: -
size: -
J: TRBJ1-2
DNA: TGTGCCAGCACCTACCAGGGGAACTATGGCTACACCTTC
CDR3: CASTYQGNYGYTF

V: TRBV11-3
D: -
size: -
J: TRBJ2-3
DNA: TGTGCCAGCAGCTTAGATCACACAGATACGCAGTATTTT
CDR3: CASSLDHTDTQYF

V: TRBV27
D: -
size: few
J: TRBJ2-2
DNA: TGTGCCAGCAGATCGAGCGGGAACACCGGGGAGCTGTTTTTT
CDR3: CASRSSGNTGELFF

V: TRBV29-1
D: TRBD1
size: -
J: TRBJ1-1
DNA: TGCAGCGGGGGACAGGGGGCTACTGAAGCTTTCTTT
CDR3: CSGGQGATEAFF

V: TRBV19
D: TRBD2
size: -
J: TRBJ2-1
DNA: TGTGCCAGTAGTACCAGCGGGAGGGGGAATGAGCAGTTCTTC
CDR3: CASSTSGRGNEQFF

V: TRBV5-1
D: -
size: few
J: TRBJ2-4
DNA: TGCGCCAGCAGCTTGGACAGGCTAGCCAAAAACATTCAGTACTTC
CDR3: CASSLDRLAKNIQYF

V: TRBV28
D: -
size: -
J: TRBJ2-1
DNA: TGTGCCAGCAGTATCGGACAGCGCAATGAGCAGTTCTTC
CDR3: CASSIGQRNEQFF

V: TRBV18
D: -
size: once
J: TRBJ1-3
DNA: TGTGCCAGCTCACCCAGGTCTTCGTCTGGAAACACCATATATTTT
CDR3: CASSPRSSSGNTIYF

V: TRBV5-1
D: -
size: -
J: TRBJ2-2
DNA: TGCGCCAGCAGCTTGGAGACCAACGGGGAGCTGTTTTTT
CDR3: CASSLETNGELFF

V: TRBV28
D: TRBD1
size: -
J: TRBJ1-2
DNA: TGTGCCAGCAGTTCTCCGACAGGGGCCTATGGCTACACCTTC
CDR3: CASSSPTGAYGYTF

V: TRBV5-1
D: TRBD2
size: -
J: TRBJ2-3
DNA: TGCGCCAGCAGCTTGGGGCTAGCGGAGGGAACAGATACGCAGTATTTT
CDR3: CASSLGLAEGTDTQYF

V: TRBV11-1
D: TRBD1
size: -
J: TRBJ1-2
DNA: TGTGCCAGCAGCTTAGAGGGACAGGGCCTGAGCGGCTACACCTTC
CDR3: CASSLEGQGLSGYTF

V: TRBV7-9
D: TRBD1
size: -
J: TRBJ1-2
DNA: TGTGCCAGCACCGTCATCCAGGGGGCCAACTATGGCTACACCTTC
CDR3: CASTVIQGANYGYTF

V: TRBV10-3
D: TRBD2
size: -
J: TRBJ2-3
DNA: TGTGCCATCAGTGGCCCAGGTTCCGAGCGGGGAAGCACAGATACGCAGTATTTT
CDR3: CAISGPGSERGSTDTQYF

V: TRBV30
D: -
size: -
J: TRBJ1-4
DNA: TGTGCCTGGAGACGGCGAAAAACTGTTTTT
CDR3: CAWRRRKTVF

V: TRBV7-2
D: -
size: -
J: TRBJ1-2
DNA: TGTGCCAGCAGTCCGACAGGCGAATATGGCTACACCTTC
CDR3: CASSPTGEYGYTF

V: TRBV7-2
D: -
size: -
J: TRBJ1-3
DNA: TGTGCCAGCAGCTTAACGGGTACTGCTGGAAACACCATATATTTT
CDR3: CASSLTGTAGNTIYF

V: TRBV6-4
D: -
size: -
J: TRBJ1-1
DNA: TGTGCCAGCAGTTCACGGAGTAACACTGAAGCTTTCTTT
CDR3: CASSSRSNTEAFF

V: TRBV5-1
D: -
size: -
J: TRBJ2-3
DNA: TGCGCCAGCAGCTTGGCGCGGCGGACTAGCACAGATACGCAGTATTTT
CDR3: CASSLARRTSTDTQYF

V: TRBV7-2
D: -
size: once
J: TRBJ2-5
DNA: TGTGCCAGCAGCCCAGGGACGGCTTCTATTACCCAGTACTTC
CDR3: CASSPGTASITQYF

V: TRBV6-4
D: -
size: -
J: TRBJ2-2
DNA: TGTGCCAGCAGTGACTCGATGCTCGGGGAGCTGTTTTTT
CDR3: CASSDSMLGELFF

V: TRBV27
D: -
size: -
J: TRBJ1-2
DNA: TGTGCCAGCAGTTTGCCAGCGCAAGCTAACTATGGCTACACCTTC
CDR3: CASSLPAQANYGYTF

V: TRBV6-5
D: -
size: -
J: TRBJ2-2
DNA: TGTGCCAGCAGTTACCGGCATGCGATAAACACCGGGGAGCTGTTTTTT
CDR3: CASSYRHAINTGELFF

V: TRBV6-5
D: TRBD1
size: -
J: TRBJ1-2
DNA: TGTGCCAGCAGGGGACAGGGCGGCTATGGCTACACCTTC
CDR3: CASRGQGGYGYTF

V: TRBV29-1
D: -
size: -
J: TRBJ1-2
DNA: TGCAGCGTTGGGCAGCCCCTCTACACCTTC
CDR3: CSVGQPLYTF

V: TRBV6-5
D: TRBD2
size: -
J: TRBJ2-7
DNA: TGTGCCAGCAGTTCGTGGACTAGCGGGGTGAACCACGAGCAGTACTTC
CDR3: CASSSWTSGVNHEQYF

V: TRBV2
D: -
size: -
J: TRBJ2-1
DNA: TGTGCCAGCAGTGAAGTAGGGGGCTCCTACAATGAGCAGTTCTTC
CDR3: CASSEVGGSYNEQFF

V: TRBV10-3
D: -
size: -
J: TRBJ2-1
DNA: TGTGCCATCAGTTTACAGGGTGGGAACAATGAGCAGTTCTTC
CDR3: CAISLQGGNNEQFF

V: TRBV6-5
D: -
size: -
J: TRBJ2-7
DNA: TGTGCCAGCAGGTACGGGCGGGGCCCCTACGAGCAGTACTTC
CDR3: CASRYGRGPYEQYF

V: TRBV4-1
D: -
size: -
J: TRBJ2-2
DNA: TGCGCCAGCCGCCCCCTGGGGCAGACCAACACCGGGGAGCTGTTTTTT
CDR3: CASRPLGQTNTGELFF

V: TRBV27
D: TRBD2
size: -
J: TRBJ2-7
DNA: TGTGCCAGCAGTTTACTTGGACTAGGAAGCGAGCAGTACTTC
CDR3: CASSLLGLGSEQYF

V: TRBV13
D: -
size: -
J: TRBJ1-2
DNA: TGTGCCAGCAGCTTACGGACTTGGGGCTACACCTTC
CDR3: CASSLRTWGYTF

V: TRBV4-2
D: -
size: few
J: TRBJ2-1
DNA: TGTGCCAGCAGCCTAAACTCCTTAGTGGGTGAGCAGTTCTTC
CDR3: CASSLNSLVGEQFF

V: TRBV5-1
D: -
size: -
J: TRBJ2-7
DNA: TGCGCCAGCAGCGAGGGGCCCTACGAGCAGTACTTC
CDR3: CASSEGPYEQYF

V: TRBV7-8
D: TRBD1
size: -
J: TRBJ1-3
DNA: TGTGCCAGCAGCTTAAGGACAGGCGGGGGGAACACCATATATTTT
CDR3: CASSLRTGGGNTIYF

V: TRBV6-5
D: -
size: -
J: TRBJ1-1
DNA: TGTGCCAGCAGTTACAGCGTGAACACTGAAGCTTTCTTT
CDR3: CASSYSVNTEAFF

V: TRBV6-6
D: TRBD1
size: -
J: TRBJ1-5
DNA: TGTGCCAGCAGCCCCCCCGGACAGGGAAACCAGCCCCAGCATTTT
CDR3: CASSPPGQGNQPQHF